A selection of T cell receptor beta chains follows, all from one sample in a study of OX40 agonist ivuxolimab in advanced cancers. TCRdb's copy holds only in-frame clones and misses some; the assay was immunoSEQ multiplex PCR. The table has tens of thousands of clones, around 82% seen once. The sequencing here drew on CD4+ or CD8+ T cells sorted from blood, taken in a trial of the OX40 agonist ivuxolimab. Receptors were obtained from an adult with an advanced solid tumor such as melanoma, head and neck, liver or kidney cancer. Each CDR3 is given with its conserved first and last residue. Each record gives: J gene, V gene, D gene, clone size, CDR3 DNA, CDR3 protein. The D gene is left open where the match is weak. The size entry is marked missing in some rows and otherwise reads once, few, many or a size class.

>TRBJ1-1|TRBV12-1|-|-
TGTGCCAGCAGCTTTGACAAAGCTTTCTTT
CASSFDKAFF
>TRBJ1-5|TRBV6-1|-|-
TGTGCCAGCAGTGACAACACTATAGCCAATCAGCCCCAGCATTTT
CASSDNTIANQPQHF
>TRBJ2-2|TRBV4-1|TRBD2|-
TGCGCCAGCAGCCAACTGACTAGCGGGTCCGGGGAGCTGTTTTTT
CASSQLTSGSGELFF
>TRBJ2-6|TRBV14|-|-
TGTGCCAGCAGCCAAGGGATAGGGGCCAACGTCCTGACTTTC
CASSQGIGANVLTF
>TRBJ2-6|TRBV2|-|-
TGTGCCAGCACCCGGGACACCCCCGTCCTGACTTTC
CASTRDTPVLTF
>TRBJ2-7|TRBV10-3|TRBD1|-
TGTGCCACCGGTGAGGGACAGGGTGGCGAGCAGTACTTC
CATGEGQGGEQYF
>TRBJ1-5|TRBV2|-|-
TGTGCCAGCAGTGAAAGGGTTCTCCGCAATCAGCCCCAGCATTTT
CASSERVLRNQPQHF
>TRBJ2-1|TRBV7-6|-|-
TGTGCCAGCAGCTTAGACGGAGGTGAGCAGTTCTTC
CASSLDGGEQFF
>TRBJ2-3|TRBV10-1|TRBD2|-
TGCGCCAGCAGCCAAGGCCTAGCGGGAGCCCAGGATACGCAGTATTTT
CASSQGLAGAQDTQYF
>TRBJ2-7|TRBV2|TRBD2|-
TGTGCCATTCGACTAGCGGGAATAAACGAGCAGTACTTC
CAIRLAGINEQYF
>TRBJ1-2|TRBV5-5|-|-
TGTGCCAGCAGCTTGGCGGGGAGCCAATGGGGCTACACCTTC
CASSLAGSQWGYTF
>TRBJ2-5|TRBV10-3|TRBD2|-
TGTGCCATCACTTCTGGGCTAGCGGGGGAAGCGGAGACCCAGTACTTC
CAITSGLAGEAETQYF
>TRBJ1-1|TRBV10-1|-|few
TGCGCCAGCAGTGAGAACAAGGGAATGGTGACTGAAGCTTTCTTT
CASSENKGMVTEAFF
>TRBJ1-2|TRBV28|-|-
TGTGCCAGCAGGCGGGACGGATTGCCTGGCTACACCTTC
CASRRDGLPGYTF
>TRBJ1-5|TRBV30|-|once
TGTGCCTGGAGTGTCGGGGGGTCTCAGCCCCAGCATTTT
CAWSVGGSQPQHF
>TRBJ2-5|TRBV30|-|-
TGTGCCTGGAGTGAGGCAGGGCGCAGGGAGACCCAGTACTTC
CAWSEAGRRETQYF
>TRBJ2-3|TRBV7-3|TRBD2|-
TGTGCCAGCAGCCCCCTAGATGCGGGGGGTTACACAGATACGCAGTATTTT
CASSPLDAGGYTDTQYF
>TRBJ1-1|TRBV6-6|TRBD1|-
TGTGCCAGCAGAACCCACAGGGGGCAAACTGAAGCTTTCTTT
CASRTHRGQTEAFF
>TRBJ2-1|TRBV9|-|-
TGTGCCAGCAGCGGGAATTCATACTCCTACAATGAGCAGTTCTTC
CASSGNSYSYNEQFF
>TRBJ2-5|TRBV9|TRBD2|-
TGTGCCAGCAGCGTAGGAACTAGCGGGGGGCAAGAGACCCAGTACTTC
CASSVGTSGGQETQYF
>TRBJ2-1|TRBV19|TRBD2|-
TGTGCCAGTAGTTCGAGCGGGAGGCCGTACAATGAGCAGTTCTTC
CASSSSGRPYNEQFF
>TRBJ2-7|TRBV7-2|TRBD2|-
TGTGCCAGCAGCCCCTGGGGAGGGATCTACGAGCAGTACTTC
CASSPWGGIYEQYF
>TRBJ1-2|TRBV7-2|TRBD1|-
TGTGCCAGCAGCTTCCGGGACAGGGGCCACGGGGGCTACACCTTC
CASSFRDRGHGGYTF
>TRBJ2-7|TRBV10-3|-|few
TGTGCCATCAGTGAGTCCGGTAATCGACCTTACGAGCAGTACTTC
CAISESGNRPYEQYF
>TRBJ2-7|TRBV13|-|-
TGTGCCAGCAGCGCCCCGGGGGCTCCCTACGAGCAGTACTTC
CASSAPGAPYEQYF
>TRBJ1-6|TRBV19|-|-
TGTGCCAAGACGGGGGTTAGTAATTCACCCCTCCACTTT
CAKTGVSNSPLHF
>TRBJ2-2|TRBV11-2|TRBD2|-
TGTGCCAGCAGCTTACGGTGGTTGGCTAGCGGGCGCACCGGGGAGCTGTTTTTT
CASSLRWLASGRTGELFF
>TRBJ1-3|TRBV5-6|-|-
TGTGCCAGCAGCTTTACCACGCTAAGCTCTGGAAACACCATATATTTT
CASSFTTLSSGNTIYF
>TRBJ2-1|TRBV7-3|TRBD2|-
TGTGCCAGCAGCTTAATGGGCTCAGCGGGGGGAAATGAGCAGTTCTTC
CASSLMGSAGGNEQFF
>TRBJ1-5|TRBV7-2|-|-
TGTGCCAGCAGCCGGCCCCCCCGCCAGCATTTT
CASSRPPRQHF
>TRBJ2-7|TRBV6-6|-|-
TGTGCCAGCAGTGGCGGTTTGGCTTCTTCCTACGAGCAGTACTTC
CASSGGLASSYEQYF
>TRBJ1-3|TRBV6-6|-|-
TGTGCCAGCAGTCCCGGGTCCTGGAACTCTGGAAACACCATATATTTT
CASSPGSWNSGNTIYF
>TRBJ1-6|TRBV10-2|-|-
TGCGCCAGCAGACCCCCGACAGGAGGGAATTCACCCCTCCACTTT
CASRPPTGGNSPLHF
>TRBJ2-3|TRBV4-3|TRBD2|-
TGCGCCAGCAGCCAAGCGGGGGGACGCACAGATACGCAGTATTTT
CASSQAGGRTDTQYF
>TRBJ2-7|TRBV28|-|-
TGTGCCAGCAGTTTACGTGGTTGGGAGCAGTACTTC
CASSLRGWEQYF
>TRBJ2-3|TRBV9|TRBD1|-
TGTGCCAGCAGCTTCGATAGGTACAGGGGTTACACAGATACGCAGTATTTT
CASSFDRYRGYTDTQYF
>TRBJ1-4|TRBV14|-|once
TGTGCCAGCAGCCGAAACGGACAGAGTAATGAAAAACTGTTTTTT
CASSRNGQSNEKLFF
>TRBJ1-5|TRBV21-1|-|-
TGTGCCAGCCCCATACCAGAGGGGACAGGGGTAAGTCAGCCCCAGCATTTT
CASPIPEGTGVSQPQHF
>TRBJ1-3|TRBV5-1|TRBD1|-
TGCGCCAGCAGCCGACTTCCGACAGGGGATGGAGGAAACACCATATATTTT
CASSRLPTGDGGNTIYF